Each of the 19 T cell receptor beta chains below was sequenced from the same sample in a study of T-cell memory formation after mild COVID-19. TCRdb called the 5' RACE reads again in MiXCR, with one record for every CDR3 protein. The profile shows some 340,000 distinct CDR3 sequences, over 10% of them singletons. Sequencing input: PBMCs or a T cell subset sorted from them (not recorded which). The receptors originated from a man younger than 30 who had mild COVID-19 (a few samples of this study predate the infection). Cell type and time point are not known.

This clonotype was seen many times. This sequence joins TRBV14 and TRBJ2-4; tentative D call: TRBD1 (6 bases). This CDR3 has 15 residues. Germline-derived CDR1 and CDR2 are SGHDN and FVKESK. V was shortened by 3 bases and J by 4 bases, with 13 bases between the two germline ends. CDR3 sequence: CASSHRTERKNIQYF. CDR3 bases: TGTGCCAGCAGCCATCGGACAGAGAGAAAAAACATTCAGTACTTC.

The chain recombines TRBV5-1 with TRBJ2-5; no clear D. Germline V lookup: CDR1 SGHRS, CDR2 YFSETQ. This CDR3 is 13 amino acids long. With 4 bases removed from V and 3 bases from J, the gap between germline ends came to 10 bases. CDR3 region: CASSGSAEETQYF. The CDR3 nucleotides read TGCGCCAGCAGCGGCTCTGCGGAAGAGACCCAGTACTTC.

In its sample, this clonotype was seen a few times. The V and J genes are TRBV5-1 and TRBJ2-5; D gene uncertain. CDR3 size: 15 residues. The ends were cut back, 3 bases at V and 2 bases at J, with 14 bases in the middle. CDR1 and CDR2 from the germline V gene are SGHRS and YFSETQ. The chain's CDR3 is CASSWFRPEQETQYF. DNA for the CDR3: TGCGCCAGCAGCTGGTTTCGGCCAGAGCAAGAGACCCAGTACTTC.

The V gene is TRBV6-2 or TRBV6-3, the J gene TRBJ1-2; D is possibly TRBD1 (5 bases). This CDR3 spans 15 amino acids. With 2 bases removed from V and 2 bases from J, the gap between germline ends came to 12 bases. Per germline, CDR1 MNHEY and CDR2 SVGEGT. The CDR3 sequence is CASSYLGAENYGYTF. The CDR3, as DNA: TGTGCCAGCAGTTACCTAGGGGCGGAAAACTATGGCTACACCTTC.

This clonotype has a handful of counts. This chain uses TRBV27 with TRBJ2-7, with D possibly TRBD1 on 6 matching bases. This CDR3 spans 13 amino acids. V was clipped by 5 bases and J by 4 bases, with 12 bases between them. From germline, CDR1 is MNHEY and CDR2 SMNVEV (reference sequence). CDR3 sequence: CASSPGQRYEQYF. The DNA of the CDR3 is TGTGCCAGCAGTCCCGGACAGCGATACGAGCAGTACTTC.

The CDR3 nucleotides read TGCGCCAGCAGCCAAGTTCCGGGACAGGGGGCCGAGACCCAGTACTTC. The encoded protein is CASSQVPGQGAETQYF. The rearrangement joins TRBV4-1 to TRBJ2-5; TRBD1 matches at 12 bases. CDR1 MGHRA and CDR2 YSYEKL come from the germline V gene. The V segment lost 1 base and the J segment 5 bases; nucleotides outside the gene matches: 5. This CDR3 region has 16 residues.

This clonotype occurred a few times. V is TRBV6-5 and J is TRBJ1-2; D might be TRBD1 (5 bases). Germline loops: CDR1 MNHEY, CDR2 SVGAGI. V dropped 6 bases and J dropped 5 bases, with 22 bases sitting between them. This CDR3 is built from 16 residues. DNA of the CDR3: TGTGCCAGCAGAACCAGGTGGTCTAGGGGCCCGTATGGCTACACCTTC. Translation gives CASRTRWSRGPYGYTF.

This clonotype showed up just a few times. The CDR3 DNA sequence: TGTGCCAGCAGTTCGCATCAGGGGGTAGCTGGAAACACCATATATTTT. This codes for CASSSHQGVAGNTIYF. This chain uses TRBV27 with TRBJ1-3; the match to TRBD1 covers 7 bases. Trimming took 4 bases from V and 2 from J; bases not matched to a gene: 8. This CDR3 region has 16 residues. Germline-derived CDR1 and CDR2 are MNHEY and SMNVEV (reference sequence).

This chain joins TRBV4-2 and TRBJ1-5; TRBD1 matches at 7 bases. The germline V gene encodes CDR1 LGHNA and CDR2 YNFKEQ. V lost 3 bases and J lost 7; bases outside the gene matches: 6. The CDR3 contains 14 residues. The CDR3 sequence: CASSQTTGTQPQHF. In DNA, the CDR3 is TGTGCCAGCAGCCAGACGACAGGGACCCAGCCCCAGCATTTT.

The CDR3 loop is CSARVADSVNTEAFF. For the CDR3, the DNA is TGCAGTGCTAGAGTGGCAGACAGTGTGAACACTGAAGCTTTCTTT. The rearrangement uses TRBV20-1 and TRBJ1-1, with D possibly being TRBD1 (5 bases). This CDR3 region has 15 residues. From germline, CDR1 is DFQATT and CDR2 SNEGSKA (reference sequence). Trimming left V 1 base short and J 0 bases short, with 12 bases between.

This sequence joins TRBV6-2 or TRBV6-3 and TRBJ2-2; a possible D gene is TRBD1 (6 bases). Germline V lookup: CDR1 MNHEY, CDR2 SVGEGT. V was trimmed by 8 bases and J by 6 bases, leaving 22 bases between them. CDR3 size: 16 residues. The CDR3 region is CASDQARAGESGELFF. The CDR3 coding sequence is TGTGCCAGCGACCAAGCGAGGGCAGGGGAATCCGGGGAGCTGTTTTTT.

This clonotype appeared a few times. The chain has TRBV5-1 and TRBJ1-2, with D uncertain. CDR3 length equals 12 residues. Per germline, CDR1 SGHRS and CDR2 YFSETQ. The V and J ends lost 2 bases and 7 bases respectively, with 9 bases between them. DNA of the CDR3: TGCGCCAGCAGCTTTGGGATCGCTGGCTACACCTTC. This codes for CASSFGIAGYTF.

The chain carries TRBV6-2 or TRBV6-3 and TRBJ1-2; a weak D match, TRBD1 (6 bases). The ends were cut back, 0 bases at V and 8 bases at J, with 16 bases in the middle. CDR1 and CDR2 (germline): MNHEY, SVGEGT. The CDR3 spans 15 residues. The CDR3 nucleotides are TGTGCCAGCAGTTACTCCATCGGGGCAGGGGTCGGCTACACCTTC. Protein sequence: CASSYSIGAGVGYTF.

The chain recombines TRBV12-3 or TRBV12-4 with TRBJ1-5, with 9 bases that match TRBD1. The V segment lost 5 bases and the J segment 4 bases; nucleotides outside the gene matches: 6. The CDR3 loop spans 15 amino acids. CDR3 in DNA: TGTGCCAGCAGTAACAGGGGGCTTGAGAATCAGCCCCAGCATTTT. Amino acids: CASSNRGLENQPQHF.

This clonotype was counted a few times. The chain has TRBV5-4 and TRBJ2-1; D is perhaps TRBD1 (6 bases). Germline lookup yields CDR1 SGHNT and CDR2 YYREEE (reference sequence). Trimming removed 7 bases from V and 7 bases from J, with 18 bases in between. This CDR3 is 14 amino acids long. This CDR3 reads CASFFGPGENEQFF. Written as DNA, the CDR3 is TGTGCCAGCTTTTTCGGCCCAGGGGAGAATGAGCAGTTCTTC.

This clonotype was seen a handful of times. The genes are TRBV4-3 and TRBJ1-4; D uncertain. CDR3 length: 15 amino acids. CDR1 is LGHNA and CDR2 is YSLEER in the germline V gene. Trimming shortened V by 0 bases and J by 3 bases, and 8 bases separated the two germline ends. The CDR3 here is CASSQDGVANEKLFF. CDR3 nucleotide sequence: TGCGCCAGCAGCCAAGATGGGGTTGCTAATGAAAAACTGTTTTTT.

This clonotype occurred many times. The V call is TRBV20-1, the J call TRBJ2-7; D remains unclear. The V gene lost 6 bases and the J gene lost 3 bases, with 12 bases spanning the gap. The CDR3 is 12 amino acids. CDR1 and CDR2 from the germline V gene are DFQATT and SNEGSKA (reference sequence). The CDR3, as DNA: TGCAGTGCGCCCAACGAAGACTACGAGCAGTACTTC. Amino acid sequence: CSAPNEDYEQYF.

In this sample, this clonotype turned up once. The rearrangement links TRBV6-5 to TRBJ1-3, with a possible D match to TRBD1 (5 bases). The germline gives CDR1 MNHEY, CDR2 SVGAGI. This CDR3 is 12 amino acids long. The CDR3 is CASSGAGDTIYF. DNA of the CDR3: TGTGCGAGCTCTGGGGCTGGGGACACCATATATTTT.

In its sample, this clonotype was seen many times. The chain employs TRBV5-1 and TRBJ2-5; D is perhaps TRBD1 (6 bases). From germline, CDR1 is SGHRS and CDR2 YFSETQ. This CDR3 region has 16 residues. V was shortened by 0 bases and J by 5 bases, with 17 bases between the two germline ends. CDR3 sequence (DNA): TGCGCCAGCAGCTTGGCTGGGGGCGATTCAGGCGAGACCCAGTACTTC. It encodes CASSLAGGDSGETQYF.